This is a list of T cell receptor beta chains from one sample in a study of shared clonotypes between healthy human individuals. Profiling relied on immunoSEQ multiplex PCR, and the TCRdb table lists in-frame clones only, not all of them. The sample comprises about 1,800,000 clones, just under 95% of which are singletons, and approximately 1% rests with the top ten. The sequencing input was naive CD8+ T cells sorted from blood. All receptors come from a man between 18 and 35 years old in good health. Each CDR3 is given with its conserved first and last residue. A D gene is named only where the DNA matches it firmly. Rows may omit the clone size; those that give it use once, few, many or a size class.

length,D,V,size,J,CDR3,DNA
16,TRBD1,TRBV5-4,NA,TRBJ2-1,CASSLDGQVGHNEQFF,TGTGCCAGCAGCTTGGACGGACAGGTGGGGCACAATGAGCAGTTCTTC
14,NA,TRBV2,NA,TRBJ2-3,CASADWGPTDTQYF,TGTGCCAGCGCGGACTGGGGCCCCACAGATACGCAGTATTTT
12,NA,TRBV19,NA,TRBJ2-5,CASSIGGSTQYF,TGTGCCAGTAGTATAGGGGGGTCTACCCAGTACTTC
17,TRBD1,TRBV7-9,once,TRBJ1-3,CASSLSYQGAAGNTIYF,TGTGCCAGCAGCTTATCATACCAGGGGGCCGCTGGAAACACCATATATTTT
18,TRBD1,TRBV13,NA,TRBJ1-4,CASSPKWDRGRFGEKLFF,TGTGCCAGCAGCCCAAAGTGGGACAGGGGGCGCTTCGGTGAAAAACTGTTTTTT
15,NA,TRBV10-2,NA,TRBJ2-7,CASSEISGISYEQYF,TGCGCCAGCAGTGAAATTAGCGGAATCTCCTACGAGCAGTACTTC
14,NA,TRBV27,NA,TRBJ1-5,CASSFLGSNQPQHF,TGTGCCAGCAGTTTCCTAGGGAGCAATCAGCCCCAGCATTTT
14,NA,TRBV7-9,NA,TRBJ1-1,CASSLAVGDTEAFF,TGTGCCAGCAGCTTAGCTGTTGGGGACACTGAAGCTTTCTTT
13,NA,TRBV9,NA,TRBJ2-2,CASSVEGAGELFF,TGTGCCAGCAGCGTAGAGGGTGCCGGGGAGCTGTTTTTT
15,TRBD2,TRBV5-1,NA,TRBJ2-7,CASKLAGGDLYEQYF,TGCGCCAGCAAACTAGCGGGAGGGGATCTCTACGAGCAGTACTTC
13,NA,TRBV19,NA,TRBJ2-3,CASSPDHTDTQYF,TGTGCCAGTAGCCCAGACCACACAGATACGCAGTATTTT
14,NA,TRBV4-1,NA,TRBJ1-1,CASSQAKGNTEAFF,TGCGCCAGCAGCCAAGCGAAAGGAAACACTGAAGCTTTCTTT
14,NA,TRBV6-5,NA,TRBJ2-7,CASSYSGEAYEQYF,TGTGCCAGCAGTTACTCGGGTGAGGCCTACGAGCAGTACTTC
15,TRBD1,TRBV7-2,NA,TRBJ1-4,CASSDRGYINEKLFF,TGTGCCAGCAGCGACAGGGGGTACATTAATGAAAAACTGTTTTTT
11,NA,TRBV9,few,TRBJ1-2,CASSAWDGYTF,TGTGCCAGCAGTGCTTGGGATGGCTACACCTTC
13,NA,TRBV10-2,NA,TRBJ2-7,CASSEGSSYEQYF,TGCGCCAGCAGTGAGGGCAGCTCCTACGAGCAGTACTTC
14,NA,TRBV9,NA,TRBJ1-1,CASSVESANTEAFF,TGTGCCAGCAGCGTAGAATCGGCCAACACTGAAGCTTTCTTT
14,NA,TRBV15,NA,TRBJ1-1,CATSSEGENTEAFF,TGTGCCACCAGCAGTGAGGGGGAAAACACTGAAGCTTTCTTT
16,NA,TRBV27,NA,TRBJ1-5,CASSPMSGALNQPQHF,TGTGCCAGCAGCCCCATGAGTGGGGCTCTCAATCAGCCCCAGCATTTT
16,TRBD1,TRBV28,NA,TRBJ2-1,CASSSRDRGLYNEQFF,TGTGCCAGCAGTTCCCGAGACAGGGGGCTTTACAATGAGCAGTTCTTC
13,NA,TRBV2,NA,TRBJ2-7,CASTGVSSYEQYF,TGTGCCAGTACCGGGGTGAGCTCCTACGAGCAGTACTTC
15,TRBD1,TRBV25-1,once,TRBJ2-1,CASSDLTGGRPEQFF,TGTGCCAGCAGTGACCTGACAGGGGGGCGGCCTGAGCAGTTCTTC
12,NA,TRBV7-9,NA,TRBJ1-4,CASSPTNEKLFF,TGTGCCAGCAGCCCAACTAATGAAAAACTGTTTTTT
15,NA,TRBV5-6,NA,TRBJ2-3,CASSLVQGSTDTQYF,TGTGCCAGCAGCTTGGTGCAGGGTTCCACAGATACGCAGTATTTT
15,TRBD1,TRBV14,NA,TRBJ1-5,CASSQRGQGNQPQHF,TGTGCCAGCAGCCAGAGGGGACAGGGGAATCAGCCCCAGCATTTT
15,NA,TRBV19,NA,TRBJ2-7,CASSETPASRYEQYF,TGTGCCAGTAGTGAGACCCCCGCCAGTCGGTACGAGCAGTACTTC
13,NA,TRBV6-5,NA,TRBJ1-6,CASSYSGNSPLHF,TGTGCCAGCAGTTACTCGGGAAATTCACCCCTCCACTTT
14,NA,TRBV30,once,TRBJ2-2,CAWSVGVVNGELFF,TGTGCCTGGAGTGTAGGGGTAGTTAACGGGGAGCTGTTTTTT
13,NA,TRBV27,NA,TRBJ2-3,CASTIYEGDTQYF,TGTGCCAGCACCATTTATGAGGGTGATACGCAGTATTTT
13,NA,TRBV6-5,NA,TRBJ2-1,CASSYGRGDEQFF,TGTGCCAGCAGTTACGGCAGGGGCGATGAGCAGTTCTTC
15,NA,TRBV2,NA,TRBJ2-7,CASSESYSPSYEQYF,TGTGCCAGCAGTGAATCTTACAGTCCATCCTACGAGCAGTACTTC
13,NA,TRBV19,few,TRBJ1-6,CASVGSNPWPLHF,TGTGCCAGTGTCGGCAGCAACCCTTGGCCCCTCCACTTT
12,NA,TRBV29-1,NA,TRBJ1-2,CSVEWQGAGYTF,TGCAGCGTTGAATGGCAGGGTGCTGGCTACACCTTC
13,NA,TRBV7-8,NA,TRBJ2-7,CASSPLGGYEQYF,TGTGCCAGCAGCCCCCTGGGGGGCTACGAGCAGTACTTC
16,NA,TRBV19,NA,TRBJ2-7,CASSPGRGEDTYEQYF,TGTGCCAGTAGTCCCGGGCGAGGCGAAGATACCTACGAGCAGTACTTC
14,NA,TRBV11-2,NA,TRBJ2-1,CASSFGGGYNEQFF,TGTGCCAGCAGCTTCGGAGGGGGTTACAATGAGCAGTTCTTC
14,NA,TRBV7-9,NA,TRBJ2-5,CASSLGESEETQYF,TGTGCCAGCAGCTTAGGAGAATCCGAGGAGACCCAGTACTTC
13,TRBD1,TRBV4-3,NA,TRBJ2-7,CASSQWDSYEQYF,TGCGCCAGCAGCCAATGGGACAGCTACGAGCAGTACTTC
16,NA,TRBV27,once,TRBJ2-3,CASSHGLGEGTDTQYF,TGTGCCAGCAGCCATGGACTGGGAGAGGGCACAGATACGCAGTATTTT
14,NA,TRBV7-9,once,TRBJ2-7,CASSLDGGLYEQYF,TGTGCCAGCAGCTTAGACGGCGGACTCTACGAGCAGTACTTC
16,NA,TRBV4-3,NA,TRBJ2-7,CASSQGRRDRSYEQYF,TGCGCCAGCAGCCAAGGGCGGCGGGATCGCTCCTACGAGCAGTACTTC
15,TRBD1,TRBV13,few,TRBJ1-1,CASSAASGGVTEAFF,TGTGCCAGCAGCGCCGCGTCAGGGGGCGTCACTGAAGCTTTCTTT
14,TRBD2,TRBV5-6,few,TRBJ2-7,CASSSGLADYEQYF,TGTGCCAGCAGCTCGGGACTAGCGGACTACGAGCAGTACTTC
16,TRBD1,TRBV4-3,NA,TRBJ1-1,CASSQGLGTVNTEAFF,TGCGCCAGCAGCCAAGGGCTCGGGACAGTGAACACTGAAGCTTTCTTT
13,NA,TRBV9,once,TRBJ2-1,CASSVVSGPGEFF,TGTGCCAGCAGCGTAGTCTCGGGTCCAGGGGAGTTCTTC
17,TRBD1,TRBV12-5,NA,TRBJ2-7,CASGLVLGTGGYYEQYF,TGTGCTAGTGGTTTGGTACTGGGGACAGGGGGCTACTACGAGCAGTACTTC
18,NA,TRBV12-2,NA,TRBJ2-2,CASRPTAFTGRNTGELFF,TGTGCAAGTCGCCCAACAGCCTTCACCGGGCGAAACACCGGGGAGCTGTTTTTT
16,TRBD1,TRBV7-9,NA,TRBJ2-3,CASSSPPGQYTDTQYF,TGTGCCAGCAGCTCTCCACCGGGACAGTACACAGATACGCAGTATTTT
13,NA,TRBV2,NA,TRBJ2-7,CASNVGSPYEQYF,TGTGCCAGCAATGTCGGGAGTCCCTACGAGCAGTACTTC